The 3 T cell receptor beta chains below come from one sample, sequenced in a study of blood T cell repertoires in COVID-19 (dated by TCRdb to about 2020). Library preparation used the immunoSEQ multiplex PCR assay. Not all clones reach the TCRdb copy of this immuneACCESS table, which keeps in-frame sequences only. Checked studies attribute under half of the gap to unresolved V genes and leave the rest unexplained. The sample data list fewer than 350,000 clones, and 85% of these were observed just once. The leading ten clones occupy under 2% of the sample. The sequenced sample was PBMCs or T cells enriched from blood (not recorded which). Source of these receptors: a woman in her 30s who had been exposed to COVID-19.

Details on this clone: Other DNA sequences within the sample encode an identical CDR3. This chain uses TRBV5-5 with TRBJ1-2; maybe TRBD1 (6 bases). Germline values: CDR1 SGHKS, CDR2 YYEKEE (reference sequence). The CDR3 spans 14 residues. V lost 6 bases and J lost 6, with 18 bases in between. CDR3 region: CASTLGAGANGYTF. In DNA form, the CDR3 reads TGTGCCAGCACTTTGGGGGCGGGGGCAAATGGCTACACCTTC.

The chain couples TRBV5-1 to TRBJ2-2; D might be TRBD2 (5 bases). The CDR3 is 11 residues long. V lost 5 bases and J 8 bases, leaving 7 bases between the germline ends. Germline lookup yields CDR1 SGHRS and CDR2 YFSETQ. The DNA of the CDR3 is TGCGCCAGCAGTCCGGGAGGGGAGCTGTTTTTT. Protein product: CASSPGGELFF.

V and J are TRBV30 and TRBJ2-5; D is possibly TRBD2 (5 bases). The CDR3 has 13 amino acids. Germline lookup yields CDR1 GTSNPN and CDR2 SVGIG (reference sequence). Trimming stripped 4 bases from V and 3 bases from J, with 12 bases between. The CDR3 bases are TGTGCCTGGAACGAGGGCTGGGAAGAGACCCAGTACTTC. Its protein is CAWNEGWEETQYF.